Here is one T cell receptor (beta chain) with its context. This record belongs to a study of T cells after yellow fever vaccination. TCRdb redid the calling of the 5' RACE reads with MiXCR, one entry per CDR3 protein. The sample shows roughly 190,000 distinct CDR3 sequences, approximately 10% of them seen only once. V lost 0 bases to trimming and J lost 7 bases, with 25 bases between them. The germline gives CDR1 SGHRS, CDR2 YFSETQ. The CDR3 runs to 19 residues. The receptor was isolated from a man aged 18 to 30 who received the YFV17D yellow fever vaccine. The starting material was CD8+ T cells sorted from PBMCs, obtained 15 days after the yellow fever booster vaccination. V and J are TRBV5-1 and TRBJ1-4; weak D call: TRBD1 (5 bases). The CDR3: CASSLAGGLPGRRGEKLFF. For the CDR3, the DNA is TGCGCCAGCAGCTTGGCGGGGGGTCTACCGGGACGGAGAGGTGAAAAACTGTTTTTT.